These 20 T cell receptor beta chains originate from one sample sequenced in a study of OX40 agonist ivuxolimab in advanced cancers. TCRdb keeps only in-frame clones here, not all; method: immunoSEQ multiplex PCR. The table has approximately 12,000 clones, roughly 69% seen once. The sample in question was CD4+ or CD8+ T cells sorted from blood, obtained in a trial of the OX40 agonist ivuxolimab. The receptors derive from an adult with an advanced solid tumor such as melanoma, head and neck, liver or kidney cancer.

This chain links TRBV7-9 with TRBJ2-1; 9 bases are shared with TRBD2. With V trimmed by 6 bases and J by 4 bases, 7 bases remained unmatched. This CDR3 is built from 15 residues. The germline V gene encodes CDR1 SEHNR and CDR2 FQNEAQ (reference sequence). The CDR3 region has the DNA TGTGCCAGCAGATCAGGACTAGCGTTATACAATGAGCAGTTCTTC. Residues: CASRSGLALYNEQFF.

The genes are TRBV2 and TRBJ2-3, with D tentatively TRBD1 or TRBD2 (5 bases each). The CDR3 sequence is 14 residues long. Germline-derived CDR1 and CDR2 are SNHLY and FYNNEI. Deletions cut 4 bases from V and 2 bases from J, with 10 bases between. The CDR3 DNA sequence: TGTGCCAGCAGTGGAGGGGACCTCACAGATACGCAGTATTTT. This codes for CASSGGDLTDTQYF.

This rearrangement joins TRBV4-1 to TRBJ2-7; D may be TRBD1 (6 bases). The V gene's germline CDR1 is MGHRA and CDR2 YSYEKL. Trimming removed 3 bases from V and 3 bases from J, with 18 bases in between. The CDR3 covers 16 residues. The CDR3 DNA follows: TGCGCCAGCAGCCAGGGGACACCGGGACGGGACTACGAGCAGTACTTC. As protein: CASSQGTPGRDYEQYF.

This clone was seen once. This sequence joins TRBV27 and TRBJ2-7, with D tentatively TRBD2 (5 bases). Germline V gene data show CDR1 as MNHEY and CDR2 as SMNVEV (reference sequence). The V end lost 3 bases, the J end lost 3 bases, and 9 bases lay between the germline ends. The CDR3 consists of 13 residues. The DNA of the CDR3 is TGTGCCAGCAGTTTCCGGGGTGGCTACGAGCAGTACTTC. Its translation is CASSFRGGYEQYF.

The V and J genes are TRBV30 and TRBJ2-5; D not certain. The CDR3 is 16 residues long. CDR1 GTSNPN and CDR2 SVGIG come from the germline V gene (reference sequence). The V end was cut by 0 bases, the J end by 2 bases, with 16 bases between. CDR3 sequence: CAWSVSPNRKQETQYF. The CDR3 bases are TGTGCCTGGAGTGTTTCCCCCAATCGAAAACAAGAGACCCAGTACTTC.

This sequence joins TRBV5-6 and TRBJ2-7, with no clear D. V was trimmed by 2 bases and J by 0 bases, leaving 6 bases between them. The CDR3 contains 13 residues. The germline V gene has CDR1 SGHDT and CDR2 YYEEEE. The CDR3, as DNA: TGTGCCAGCAGCTTACCAGACTCCTACGAGCAGTACTTC. The encoded protein is CASSLPDSYEQYF.

This clone was counted only a few times. For the CDR3, the DNA is TGTGCCAGCAGTGAACCAGGTCTAGGCACCGGGGAGCTGTTTTTT. This codes for CASSEPGLGTGELFF. J is TRBJ2-2 and V is TRBV6-1; D gene ambiguous. CDR1 is MNHNS, CDR2 SASEGT, per germline. The CDR3 length is 15 residues. The germline V and J ends were trimmed by 2 bases and 4 bases, with 11 bases remaining between them.

The CDR3 DNA follows: TGTGCCAGCAGCTTAAGGCTAGATACGCAGTATTTT. Translating it yields CASSLRLDTQYF. V gene TRBV7-6 combines with J gene TRBJ2-3; D is unresolved. CDR1 and CDR2 from the germline V gene are SGHVS and FNYEAQ. Trimming took 2 bases from V and 5 from J, leaving 5 bases between them. This CDR3 is built from 12 residues.

This sequence joins TRBV23-1 and TRBJ2-2; D remains unclear. TRBV23-1 is identified as an open reading frame with a role that is uncertain. Trimming shortened V by 2 bases and J by 2 bases, and 6 bases separated the two germline ends. The CDR3 runs to 14 residues. CDR3 sequence (DNA): TGCGCCAGCAGTCAAGGCGGTAACACCGGGGAGCTGTTTTTT. Translating it yields CASSQGGNTGELFF.

The CDR3 region is CASSEMNTEAFF. In DNA form, the CDR3 reads TGCGCCAGCAGTGAGATGAACACTGAAGCTTTCTTT. The chain combines TRBV10-1 with TRBJ1-1, with D unclear. Per germline, CDR1 WNHNN and CDR2 SYGVQD (reference sequence). The V end lost 2 bases, the J end lost 0 bases, and 1 base lay between the germline ends. The CDR3 length is 12 residues.

This chain connects TRBV2 to TRBJ2-1; tentatively, D is TRBD2 (6 bases). This CDR3 has 13 residues. V shed 5 bases and J shed 5 bases, with 10 bases lying between them. The germline gives CDR1 SNHLY, CDR2 FYNNEI. Written as DNA, the CDR3 is TGTGCCAGCAGTAAGGGACTTAACAATGAGCAGTTCTTC. Protein product: CASSKGLNNEQFF. The full variable domain, rest sourced from reference TRBV2 and TRBJ2-1, is EPEVTQTPSHQVTQMGQEVILRCVPISNHLYFYWYRQILGQKVEFLVSFYNNEISEKSEIFDDQFSVERPDGSNFTLKIRSTKLEDSAMYFCASSKGLNNEQFFGPGTRLTVL.

This chain connects TRBV6-5 to TRBJ2-1; D may match TRBD1 or TRBD2 (5 bases each). Trimming took off 8 bases at V and 5 bases at J, with 13 bases between the two ends. The CDR3 spans 13 residues. CDR1 is MNHEY and CDR2 is SVGAGI in the germline V gene. The CDR3 sequence is CASGGLGDNEQFF. The DNA for the CDR3 is TGTGCCAGCGGCGGCCTGGGGGACAATGAGCAGTTCTTC.

This sequence joins TRBV28 and TRBJ1-4; TRBD1 matches at 7 bases. The V segment lost 5 bases and the J segment 3 bases; nucleotides outside the gene matches: 9. This CDR3 comprises 16 residues. From germline, CDR1 is MDHEN and CDR2 SYDVKM. The CDR3 protein is CASSDGTAFANEKLFF. CDR3 in DNA: TGTGCCAGCAGTGACGGGACAGCGTTTGCTAATGAAAAACTGTTTTTT.

CDR3 nucleotide sequence: TGTGCCAGCAGCGGACTAGCGGGTAGCACAGATACGCAGTATTTT. Protein sequence: CASSGLAGSTDTQYF. The chain combines TRBV7-9 with TRBJ2-3; 11 bases are shared with TRBD2. From germline, CDR1 is SEHNR and CDR2 FQNEAQ (reference sequence). The CDR3 has 15 amino acids. Germline trimming cut 5 bases from V and 0 bases from J; bases unmatched to any gene: 1.

This chain connects TRBV30 to TRBJ2-2; tentative D call: TRBD1 (6 bases). Trimming stripped 5 bases from V and 7 bases from J, with 11 bases between. The CDR3 sequence is 12 residues long. Germline assignment: CDR1 GTSNPN and CDR2 SVGIG (reference sequence). The CDR3 loop reads CAWLTGYGELFF. The CDR3 bases are TGTGCCTGGTTGACAGGTTACGGGGAGCTGTTTTTT.

The V and J genes are TRBV29-1 and TRBJ2-2; no clear D gene. The CDR3 is made up of 11 amino acids. The germline gives CDR1 SQVTM, CDR2 ANQGSEA. Trimming shortened V by 4 bases and J by 8 bases, and 8 bases separated the two germline ends. The CDR3 spells CSVVARGELFF. CDR3 sequence (DNA): TGCAGCGTTGTCGCCAGAGGGGAGCTGTTTTTT.

The chain uses TRBV5-1 and TRBJ1-2, with TRBD1 as a possible D gene (5 bases). The CDR3 runs 14 residues. Trimming removed 4 bases from V and 0 bases from J, with 10 bases in between. CDR1 is SGHRS, CDR2 YFSETQ, per germline. The CDR3 loop is CASSAGTANYGYTF. CDR3 coding DNA: TGCGCCAGCAGCGCGGGGACGGCTAACTATGGCTACACCTTC.

This chain links TRBV19 with TRBJ2-2, with D possibly called TRBD1 or TRBD2 (6 bases each). The germline V gene has CDR1 LNHDA and CDR2 SQIVND (reference sequence). The germline V and J ends were trimmed by 1 base and 5 bases, with 11 bases remaining between them. The CDR3 covers 15 residues. CDR3 nucleotide sequence: TGTGCCAGTAGTATAGTCAGGGGAGGAACCGGGGAGCTGTTTTTT. It codes for CASSIVRGGTGELFF.

This sequence joins TRBV29-1 and TRBJ2-1; D ambiguous. V was clipped by 6 bases and J by 1 base, with 7 bases between them. Germline lookup yields CDR1 SQVTM and CDR2 ANQGSEA. This CDR3 spans 12 amino acids. The CDR3 here is CSVKISYNEQFF. The CDR3 nucleotides are TGCAGCGTGAAGATTTCCTACAATGAGCAGTTCTTC.

The CDR3 reads CASSVAVTGEQFF. In DNA form, the CDR3 reads TGTGCCAGCAGCGTAGCAGTGACAGGGGAGCAGTTCTTC. The chain recombines TRBV9 with TRBJ2-1; 7 bases match TRBD1. CDR3 length: 13 residues. The trim removed 0 bases at V and 10 bases at J, leaving 4 bases unmatched. Germline assignment: CDR1 SGDLS and CDR2 YYNGEE.